This T cell receptor beta chain was profiled in a study of shared clonotypes between healthy human individuals. Study-wide results and limits: Investigators expected sequencing depth to affect clonotype sharing among donors.

Libraries were prepared by immunoSEQ multiplex PCR; TCRdb keeps only in-frame clonotypes and omits some of them. Of some 470,000 clones in the sample, about 82% were seen once. Comment on this clone: Its antigen is as yet unknown.

The sample taken for sequencing was PBMCs. The clonotype originates from a woman aged 40 to 50 in good health. Some clones in this sample may be carry-over from other donors' samples.

CDR3 protein: CASSHGTSGGGSYEQYF. The CDR3 bases are TGTGCCAGCAGCCATGGGACTAGCGGGGGCGGATCCTACGAGCAGTACTTC. This chain uses TRBV4-2 with TRBJ2-7; 14 bases line up with TRBD2. V shed 3 bases and J 1 base; nucleotides not matched to a gene: 5. Germline CDR1 LGHNA, CDR2 YNFKEQ. This CDR3 has 17 amino acids.